Presented here are 28 T cell receptor beta chains from one specimen sequenced in a study of cytomegalovirus exposure and HLA in healthy donors (dated 2017 in TCRdb). Preparation of the library involved the immunoSEQ multiplex PCR assay. For the multiplex PCR, a mixture combining 60 forward primers for TCR Vbeta segments and 13 reverse primers for TCR Jbeta segments was used. Drawn from immuneACCESS, this table holds only the in-frame rearrangements with V and J called that TCRdb kept. Clones are partly lost; checked studies trace under half to an unresolved V gene and leave the rest unexplained. The sample yields approximately 130,000 clones; roughly 82% were counted once. The ten largest clones take up under 3.5% of the sample. Sequencing was done on a sample of PBMCs. Receptors were obtained from a man aged 50-60 years in good health and CMV-seronegative.

This chain links TRBV6-5 with TRBJ2-1; unclear D gene. With 3 bases removed from V and 4 bases from J, the gap between germline ends came to 10 bases. Germline V gives CDR1 MNHEY, CDR2 SVGAGI. The CDR3 is made up of 14 amino acids. CDR3 in amino acids: CASSYGLGYNEQFF. The CDR3 DNA follows: TGTGCCAGCAGTTATGGGCTGGGTTACAATGAGCAGTTCTTC.

The chain links TRBV7-2 to TRBJ1-4, with D tentatively TRBD1 (5 bases). Per the germline V gene, CDR1 is SGHTA and CDR2 is FQGNSA. This CDR3 comprises 14 residues. Trimming cost V 2 bases and J 7 bases, with 11 bases left between them. This CDR3 is CASSLRAGFEKLFF. As DNA, the CDR3 is TGTGCCAGCAGCTTAAGGGCAGGGTTTGAAAAACTGTTTTTT.

The chain has TRBV9 and TRBJ2-1, with D tentatively TRBD2 (5 bases). Germline V gene sequence: CDR1 SGDLS, CDR2 YYNGEE. There are 15 residues in the CDR3. V lost 0 bases, J lost 4 bases, and 11 bases lay in between. The DNA of the CDR3 is TGTGCCAGCAGCGTAGGCACTAGGGCGTACAATGAGCAGTTCTTC. It yields the protein CASSVGTRAYNEQFF.

This chain connects TRBV4-3 to TRBJ2-5; 8 nucleotides match TRBD1. This CDR3 contains 15 residues. With V trimmed by 4 bases and J by 9 bases, 13 bases remained unmatched. Germline CDR1 and CDR2: LGHNA and YSLEER. The CDR3 region has the DNA TGCGCCAGCAGCCGAACCGGGACAGGTGGTCGGGCCCAGTACTTC. This gives the protein CASSRTGTGGRAQYF.

V and J are TRBV5-6 and TRBJ2-7, with D tentatively TRBD1 (5 bases). Deletions cut 0 bases from V and 3 bases from J, with 10 bases between. Germline CDR1 and CDR2: SGHDT and YYEEEE. The CDR3 has 14 residues. DNA for the CDR3: TGTGCCAGCAGCTTGGCAGACAGCCTCTACGAGCAGTACTTC. Translation: CASSLADSLYEQYF.

The genes are TRBV4-1 and TRBJ1-5, with no clear D. The CDR3 is 16 residues long. The V gene lost 4 bases and the J gene lost 0 bases, with 13 bases spanning the gap. The germline V gene encodes CDR1 MGHRA and CDR2 YSYEKL. The CDR3 region is CASSPRERDSNQPQHF. CDR3 sequence (DNA): TGCGCCAGCAGCCCCCGGGAGAGAGATAGCAATCAGCCCCAGCATTTT.

As concerns this clone: One junction end disagrees with the germline gene, perhaps due to a read error. The chain recombines TRBV7-7 with TRBJ2-1; 15 nucleotides line up with TRBD2. The CDR3 has 16 amino acids. Germline CDR1 is SSHAT and CDR2 is FNYEAQ (reference sequence). In DNA, the CDR3 is TGTGCTAGCAGCCATGGACTAGCGGGGGGGAAAAATGAGCAGTTCTTC. Translating it yields CASSHGLAGGKNEQFF. The full variable domain, in which reference TRBV7-7 and TRBJ2-1 provide the parts outside the CDR3, is GAGVSQSPRYKVTKRGQDVTLRCDPISSHATLYWYQQALGQGPEFLTYFNYEAQPDKSGLPSDRFSAERPEGSISTLTIQRTEQRDSAMYRCASSHGLAGGKNEQFFGPGTRLTVL.

The chain joins TRBV7-2 to TRBJ2-4; D is perhaps TRBD2 (6 bases). V lost 5 bases and J lost 0, with 8 bases in between. Germline V gene data show CDR1 as SGHTA and CDR2 as FQGNSA. The CDR3 loop spans 14 amino acids. The CDR3 sequence: CASSPGLAKNIQYF. CDR3 nucleotides: TGTGCCAGCAGCCCGGGACTAGCCAAAAACATTCAGTACTTC. Full variable domain (missing parts from reference TRBV7-2 and TRBJ2-4): GAGVSQSPSNKVTEKGKDVELRCDPISGHTALYWYRQSLGQGLEFLIYFQGNSAPDKSGLPSDRFSAERTGGSVSTLTIQRTQQEDSAVYLCASSPGLAKNIQYFGAGTRLSVL.

The chain has TRBV9 and TRBJ2-7, with 11 bases identical to TRBD1. Unmatched junction bases numbered 8, after V lost 2 bases and J lost 7 bases. Per germline, CDR1 SGDLS and CDR2 YYNGEE. The CDR3 sequence is 15 residues long. The CDR3 DNA follows: TGTGCCAGCAGCGTTGCCGGGACAGGGGGTGAAGAGCAGTACTTC. Protein: CASSVAGTGGEEQYF.

The V and J genes are TRBV5-1 and TRBJ2-3; 14 bases are shared with TRBD2. Germline CDR1 and CDR2: SGHRS and YFSETQ. The ends lost 4 bases at V and 4 bases at J; junction bases unmatched: 5. There are 16 residues in the CDR3. The CDR3 loop reads CASSLGLAGGPDTQYF. The CDR3 region has the DNA TGCGCCAGCAGCCTCGGACTAGCGGGGGGCCCAGATACGCAGTATTTT.

For the CDR3, the DNA is TGCGCCAGCAAAGTCTTGGGGGGGGTTGGTAATTCACCCCTCCACTTT. Amino acid sequence: CASKVLGGVGNSPLHF. The genes are TRBV4-1 and TRBJ1-6; D might be TRBD1 (5 bases). Germline CDR1 reads MGHRA; CDR2 reads YSYEKL. V gave up 7 bases and J gave up 6 bases, with 19 bases separating them. The CDR3 spans 16 residues.

The rearrangement joins TRBV11-2 to TRBJ1-1; D possibly corresponds to TRBD1 (5 bases). The CDR3 has 15 amino acids. V lost 2 bases and J 4 bases, leaving 14 bases between the germline ends. From germline, CDR1 is SGHAT and CDR2 FQNNGV. CDR3 loop: CASSLSRVSGTEAFF. The CDR3 coding sequence is TGTGCCAGCAGCTTAAGCAGGGTATCGGGCACTGAAGCTTTCTTT.

The chain employs TRBV4-3 and TRBJ2-1; TRBD2 matches at 8 bases. Germline V CDR1 and CDR2: LGHNA, YSLEER. Trimming cost V 0 bases and J 4 bases; bases outside gene matches: 8. The length of the CDR3 is 17 residues. The chain's CDR3 is CASSQDSRTSYYNEQFF. CDR3 coding DNA: TGCGCCAGCAGCCAAGATTCCAGGACTAGCTATTACAATGAGCAGTTCTTC.

The gene calls are TRBV5-1 and TRBJ2-7; TRBD1 might be the D (6 bases). Trimming shortened V by 1 base and J by 3 bases, and 8 bases separated the two germline ends. Germline loops: CDR1 SGHRS, CDR2 YFSETQ. The CDR3 sequence is 13 residues long. CDR3 in amino acids: CASSLTGIYEQYF. The CDR3 DNA reads TGCGCCAGCAGCTTGACAGGGATCTACGAGCAGTACTTC.

Comments on this clone: Germline and junction disagree at one end, which may indicate a read error. The J gene is TRBJ2-3, the V gene TRBV29-1; D unresolved. Per germline, CDR1 SQVTM and CDR2 ANQGSEA. CDR3 length: 12 residues. CDR3 bases: TGCAGCGTTGAAGATGCCACAGATACACAGTATTTT. As protein: CSVEDATDTQYF.

The chain links TRBV7-3 to TRBJ2-1; 10 bases align to TRBD1. The CDR3 has 15 amino acids. Per the germline V gene, CDR1 is SGHTA and CDR2 is FQGTGA. V was clipped by 3 bases and J by 5 bases; unmatched bases: 4. The CDR3 loop reads CASSFGQGGDNEQFF. The CDR3 DNA sequence: TGTGCCAGCAGCTTCGGACAGGGGGGAGACAATGAGCAGTTCTTC.

This clone was picked up one time. The chain joins TRBV6-1 to TRBJ1-2; possibly TRBD1 for D (5 bases). The CDR3 covers 15 residues. V was pared by 3 bases and J by 3 bases, with 14 bases between. The germline V gene has CDR1 MNHNS and CDR2 SASEGT. Here the CDR3 DNA reads TGTGCCAGCAGTGATATGGGGCGTACTCACTATGGCTACACCTTC. This encodes CASSDMGRTHYGYTF.

The chain employs TRBV5-1 and TRBJ2-1, with D possibly TRBD2 on 7 matching bases. The CDR3 is made up of 15 amino acids. Germline V CDR1 and CDR2: SGHRS, YFSETQ. The V and J ends lost 7 bases and 4 bases respectively, with 18 bases between them. CDR3 DNA: TGCGCCAGCGGGGGCGACGGGGGGAATTACAATGAGCAGTTCTTC. It codes for CASGGDGGNYNEQFF.

The V call is TRBV6-6, the J call TRBJ2-3; 7 positions match TRBD2. Trimming removed 7 bases from V and 2 bases from J; junction bases left unmatched: 6. The CDR3 spans 14 residues. Looked up from germline, CDR1 is MNHNY and CDR2 is SVGAGI (reference sequence). This CDR3 is CASNPLAPTDTQYF. As DNA, the CDR3 is TGTGCCAGCAACCCACTAGCGCCCACAGATACGCAGTATTTT.

The rearrangement links TRBV13 to TRBJ2-7; D unclear. V shed 5 bases and J shed 4 bases, with 15 bases lying between them. CDR3 length: 14 amino acids. The germline V gene encodes CDR1 PRHDT and CDR2 FYEKMQ (reference sequence). CDR3 protein: CASSPVGRWYEQYF. CDR3 in DNA: TGTGCCAGCAGCCCCGTGGGCAGGTGGTACGAGCAGTACTTC.

This clone has only one observation. The chain combines TRBV5-1 with TRBJ2-1; no reliable D call. This CDR3 has 16 amino acids. Trimming shortened V by 2 bases and J by 0 bases, and 12 bases separated the two germline ends. CDR1 and CDR2 (germline): SGHRS, YFSETQ. For the CDR3, the DNA is TGCGCCAGCAGCTTTTCCTCGTCGAGCTCCTACAATGAGCAGTTCTTC. It encodes CASSFSSSSSYNEQFF.

The gene calls are TRBV27 and TRBJ1-2, with D maybe TRBD1 (6 bases). The CDR3 contains 13 residues. CDR1 and CDR2 from the germline V gene are MNHEY and SMNVEV (reference sequence). V was shortened by 8 bases and J by 2 bases, with 12 bases between the two germline ends. CDR3 amino acids: CASRLGQNYGYTF. DNA of the CDR3: TGTGCCAGCCGGCTCGGACAGAACTATGGCTACACCTTC.

This clone was found once. This chain's CDR3 is CASSSEGVTRSYEQYF. CDR3 in DNA: TGTGCCAGCAGCTCTGAGGGGGTCACAAGGAGCTACGAGCAGTACTTC. The rearrangement links TRBV7-2 to TRBJ2-7; a possible D gene is TRBD1 (6 bases). The CDR3 sequence is 16 residues long. Trimming shortened V by 4 bases and J by 3 bases, and 19 bases separated the two germline ends. Germline CDR1 and CDR2: SGHTA and FQGNSA.

The chain combines TRBV4-3 with TRBJ1-1, with 10 bases matching TRBD1. Germline CDR1 reads LGHNA; CDR2 reads YSLEER. V lost 0 bases and J lost 3; bases outside the gene matches: 4. The CDR3 consists of 16 residues. The CDR3 sequence: CASSQEGGQGDTEAFF. For the CDR3, the DNA is TGCGCCAGCAGCCAAGAAGGAGGACAGGGGGACACTGAAGCTTTCTTT.

The CDR3 nucleotides read TGTGCCAGCAGTCGACACCCAACTAATGAAAAACTGTTTTTT. This sequence encodes CASSRHPTNEKLFF. The chain couples TRBV2 to TRBJ1-4, with D unclear. CDR1 and CDR2 from the germline V gene are SNHLY and FYNNEI. V lost 5 bases and J lost 0, with 7 bases in between. The CDR3 has 14 residues.

This clone was counted a single time. J is TRBJ2-7 and V is TRBV4-1; 9 nucleotides match TRBD2. This CDR3 has 15 residues. Germline CDR1 MGHRA, CDR2 YSYEKL. J gave up 0 bases and V 4 bases, and 4 bases lay outside the gene matches. In nucleotides, the CDR3 is TGCGCCAGCAGCCTCAGACTAGCGGCCTCCTACGAGCAGTACTTC. Its translation is CASSLRLAASYEQYF.

The rearrangement links TRBV19 to TRBJ2-2; 8 bases match TRBD1. Germline V lookup: CDR1 LNHDA, CDR2 SQIVND (reference sequence). Losses at the gene ends were 5 bases for V and 8 bases for J; bases not matched to a gene: 7. The CDR3 is made up of 14 amino acids. CDR3 in amino acids: CASSAGGLIGELFF. DNA for the CDR3: TGTGCCAGTAGTGCAGGGGGCCTGATTGGGGAGCTGTTTTTT.

This chain joins TRBV5-1 and TRBJ1-1, with D perhaps TRBD1 (5 bases). V was shortened by 1 base and J by 5 bases, with 12 bases between the two germline ends. Germline CDR1 is SGHRS and CDR2 is YFSETQ. The CDR3 consists of 14 residues. The CDR3 DNA is TGCGCCAGCAGCTTGTCTCCAGGGAGGACTGAAGCTTTCTTT. Amino acid sequence: CASSLSPGRTEAFF.